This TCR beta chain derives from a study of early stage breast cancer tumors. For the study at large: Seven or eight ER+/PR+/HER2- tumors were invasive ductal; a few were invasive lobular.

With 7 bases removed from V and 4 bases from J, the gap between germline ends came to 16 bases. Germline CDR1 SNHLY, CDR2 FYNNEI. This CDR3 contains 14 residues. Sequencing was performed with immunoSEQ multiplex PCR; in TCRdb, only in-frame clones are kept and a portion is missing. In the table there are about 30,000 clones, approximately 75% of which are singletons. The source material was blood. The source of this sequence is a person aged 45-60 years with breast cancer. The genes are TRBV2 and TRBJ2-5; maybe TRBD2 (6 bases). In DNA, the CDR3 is TGTGCCAGCATTATCACCACCGGGGGAGAGACCCAGTACTTC. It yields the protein CASIITTGGETQYF.